The 2 T cell receptor beta chains below come from one sample, sequenced in a study of shared clonotypes between healthy human individuals. Libraries were prepared by immunoSEQ multiplex PCR; TCRdb keeps only in-frame clonotypes and omits some of them. The top ten clones hold 13% of a sample with approximately 500,000 clones, around 74% of them seen once. The specimen was PBMCs. The receptors come from a woman aged 35 to 49 in good health. Some clones in this sample may be carry-over from other donors' samples.

This clone was observed a single time. The J gene is TRBJ2-7, the V gene TRBV25-1, with a weak D call TRBD1 (6 bases). CDR3 size: 13 residues. V was pared by 3 bases and J by 4 bases, with 10 bases between. The germline V gene has CDR1 MGHDK and CDR2 SYGVNS. The CDR3 bases are TGTGCCAGCAGTGATAACAGGGTATACGAGCAGTACTTC. This encodes CASSDNRVYEQYF.

A word on this clone: The same CDR3 can be traced to other DNA sequences in this sample. The chain joins TRBV18 to TRBJ2-7; the match to TRBD1 covers 7 bases. Germline values: CDR1 KGHSH, CDR2 LQKENI. V was clipped by 3 bases and J by 0 bases; unmatched bases: 2. The CDR3 is 14 residues long. CDR3 in amino acids: CASSPGTVSYEQYF. In DNA, the CDR3 is TGTGCCAGCTCACCCGGGACAGTCTCCTACGAGCAGTACTTC.